The 5 T cell receptor beta chains listed next were all sequenced from one sample in a study of cytomegalovirus exposure and HLA in healthy donors. TCRdb keeps only in-frame clones here, not all; method: immunoSEQ multiplex PCR. The data contain tens of thousands of clones, approximately 90% of them singletons. Source material: PBMCs. The receptors originated from a man between 18 and 29 years old in good health and CMV-seronegative.

The genes are TRBV2 and TRBJ2-7, with a tentative D call TRBD2 (5 bases). The CDR3 extends over 15 amino acids. Trimming left V 7 bases short and J 2 bases short, with 18 bases between. The germline V gene has CDR1 SNHLY and CDR2 FYNNEI. Written as DNA, the CDR3 is TGTGCCAGCAAACTGATGATGGACTTACCCTACGAGCAGTACTTC. It translates to CASKLMMDLPYEQYF.

This chain connects TRBV28 to TRBJ1-2, with D unresolved. Germline CDR1 and CDR2: MDHEN and SYDVKM. Deletions cut 2 bases from V and 0 bases from J, with 16 bases between. The CDR3 spans 17 residues. CDR3 sequence reads: CASSLMGRAVTNYGYTF. The CDR3 DNA is TGTGCCAGCAGTTTAATGGGGAGGGCAGTCACTAACTATGGCTACACCTTC.

The chain employs TRBV27 and TRBJ2-1, with 7 nucleotides matching TRBD2. From germline, CDR1 is MNHEY and CDR2 SMNVEV (reference sequence). Trimming took 3 bases from V and 10 from J; bases not matched to a gene: 9. The CDR3 is made up of 14 amino acids. The CDR3 region is CASSLSPGGIEQFF. CDR3 sequence (DNA): TGTGCCAGCAGTTTGTCCCCCGGGGGGATAGAGCAGTTCTTC.

V gene TRBV2 combines with J gene TRBJ1-5, with 7 bases aligning to TRBD1. Germline lookup yields CDR1 SNHLY and CDR2 FYNNEI. The CDR3 runs to 15 residues. The V and J ends lost 4 bases and 3 bases, in that order; junction bases with no gene match: 6. In DNA form, the CDR3 reads TGTGCCAGCAGTGGTGACAGGGCTATCAATCAGCCCCAGCATTTT. It codes for CASSGDRAINQPQHF.

The genes are TRBV29-1 and TRBJ1-1; TRBD1 aligns across 11 bases. The CDR3 consists of 16 residues. J gave up 5 bases and V 7 bases, and 15 bases lay outside the gene matches. Germline V gene data show CDR1 as SQVTM and CDR2 as ANQGSEA. The CDR3 DNA is TGCAGCGCTCAACCTGACCCGGGGACAGGGGGGACTGAAGCTTTCTTT. Protein: CSAQPDPGTGGTEAFF.